This T cell receptor beta chain is from a study of T cell repertoires in cytomegalovirus infection. Study-wide context: Use of recently identified HLA-C-restricted and well-studied HLA-B-restricted CMV epitopes was part of the study. Public TCR beta signatures provided an indication of both CMV infection and a matching HLA type.

Worth noting for this clonotype: Its specificity is not known.

Regarding the study as a whole: HLA-C-restricted, CMV-specific TCR beta clonotypes were dominant ex vivo.

The V gene lost 4 bases and the J gene lost 7 bases, with 15 bases spanning the gap. CDR3 length equals 14 residues. Germline CDR1 and CDR2: SGDLS and YYNGEE. TCRdb re-called the reads with MiXCR, one entry per CDR3 protein. Of 900,000 to 950,000 distinct CDR3 sequences listed, roughly 31% are singletons. The chain carries TRBV9 and TRBJ2-1; D tentatively fits TRBD1 or TRBD2 (7 bases each). The receptor was isolated from a human donor in good health (CMV status not recorded). Some clones in this sample may be carry-over from other donors' samples. The sample consisted of cultured CD8+ T cells from PBMCs, taken from culture after CMV antigen stimulation. CDR3 DNA sequence: TGTGCCAGCAGCCCAGGGGGGGGAGTAAATGAGCAGTTCTTC. Translation gives CASSPGGGVNEQFF.